The source of this T cell receptor (beta chain) is a study of technical replicates of blood from a handful of donors listed by TCRdb under 2017. The method was the immunoSEQ multiplex PCR assay. As stored in TCRdb, this immuneACCESS dataset retains in-frame rearrangements with V and J assigned. A fraction of the clones does not appear; measured against another copy, unresolved V genes explain less than half of the discrepancy, and the remainder lacks a known reason. The sample data list roughly 12,000 clones, and roughly 80% of these were observed just once. The biggest ten clones account for more than 12% of the sample. V loses 6 bases at its end and J loses 4 bases; junction bases beyond the gene matches: 6. The CDR3 numbers 15 residues from cysteine through phenylalanine. The retained sequence is limited to the CDR3, 45 bases, with the frame set at the first base. The germline V gene specifies MNHEY as CDR1 and SVGAGI as CDR2.

Regarding this clone: This clone's antigen is unknown. No quality values exist for individual bases; no much larger clone is one base distant.

Sequencing was carried out using PBMCs. The source is a human donor in good health. The chain links TRBV6-5 with TRBJ2-1, with 10 bases matching TRBD1. The bases are TGTGCCAGCAGCAGCCCGGGACAGGGGTACAATGAGCAGTTCTTC. The encoded protein is CASSSPGQGYNEQFF.